This T cell receptor (beta chain) was profiled in a study of shared clonotypes between healthy human individuals. TCRdb's table, derived via immunoSEQ multiplex PCR, lists solely in-frame clones and lacks some. This table holds approximately 250,000 clones, over 60% found once. In regard to this clone: As yet, its antigen is unknown. This specimen includes other DNA sequences encoding the same CDR3.

The V gene end was trimmed by 0 bases and the J gene end by 2 bases; junction bases not matched to a gene: 3. CDR3 size: 15 residues. Germline V CDR1 and CDR2: SGDLS, YYNGEE. Whole-study findings and limits: It was anticipated that sequencing depth would influence how many clonotypes donors shared.

The donors, healthy adults who were HIV-negative, had experienced no recent acute infections or vaccinations. The receptor was isolated from a man aged 25-45 years in good health. Sequenced input: memory CD4+ T cells sorted from blood. Regarding subset: CD45RA-negative fraction. The rearrangement uses TRBV9 and TRBJ2-5; 8 bases agree with TRBD2. The CDR3 reads CASSVDGTRQETQYF. The CDR3 region has the DNA TGTGCCAGCAGCGTAGACGGGACTAGACAAGAGACCCAGTACTTC.